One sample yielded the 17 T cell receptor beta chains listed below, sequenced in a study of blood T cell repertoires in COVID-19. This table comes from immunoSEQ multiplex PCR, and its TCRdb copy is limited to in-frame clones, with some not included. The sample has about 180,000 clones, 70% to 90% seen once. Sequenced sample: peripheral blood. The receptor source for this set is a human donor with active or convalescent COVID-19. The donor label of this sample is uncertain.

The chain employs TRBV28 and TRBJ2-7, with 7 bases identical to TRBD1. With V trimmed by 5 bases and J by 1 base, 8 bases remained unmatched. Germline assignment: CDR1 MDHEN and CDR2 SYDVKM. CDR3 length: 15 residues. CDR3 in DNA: TGTGCCAGCAGTCCATCCGGGACAGCTTCCTACGAGCAGTACTTC. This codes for CASSPSGTASYEQYF.

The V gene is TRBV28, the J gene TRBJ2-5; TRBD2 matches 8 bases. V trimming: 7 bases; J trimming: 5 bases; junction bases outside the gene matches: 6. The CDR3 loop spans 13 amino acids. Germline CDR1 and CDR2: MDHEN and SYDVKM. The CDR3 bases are TGTGCCAGCAAAGGCGGGGGGCCGGAGACCCAGTACTTC. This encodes CASKGGGPETQYF.

CDR3 sequence: CASSLTGQNYGYTF. As DNA, the CDR3 is TGTGCCAGCAGTTTAACTGGACAGAACTATGGCTACACCTTC. The chain has TRBV27 and TRBJ1-2; weak D call: TRBD1 (6 bases). The CDR3 is 14 residues long. V lost 2 bases to trimming and J lost 2 bases, with 9 bases between them. The V gene's germline CDR1 is MNHEY and CDR2 SMNVEV (reference sequence).

CDR3 sequence: CASSPITGTEAFF. The CDR3, as DNA: TGTGCCAGCTCACCAATTACAGGAACTGAAGCTTTCTTT. The chain uses TRBV18 and TRBJ1-1, with D maybe TRBD1 (5 bases). Trimming stripped 2 bases from V and 5 bases from J, with 9 bases between. The germline CDR1 and CDR2 sequences are KGHSH and LQKENI. The CDR3 is made up of 13 amino acids.

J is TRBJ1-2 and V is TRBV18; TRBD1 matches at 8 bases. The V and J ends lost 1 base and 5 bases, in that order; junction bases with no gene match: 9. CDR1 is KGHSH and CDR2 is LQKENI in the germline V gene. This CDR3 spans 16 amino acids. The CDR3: CASSPRGSGGAYGYTF. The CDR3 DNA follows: TGTGCCAGCTCACCACGGGGGTCAGGGGGCGCTTATGGCTACACCTTC.

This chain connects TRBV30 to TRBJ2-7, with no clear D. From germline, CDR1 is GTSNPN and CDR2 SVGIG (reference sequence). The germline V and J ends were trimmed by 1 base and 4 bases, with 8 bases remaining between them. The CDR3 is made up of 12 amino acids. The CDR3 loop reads CAWSGLRYEQYF. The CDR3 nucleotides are TGTGCCTGGAGTGGGCTCCGTTACGAGCAGTACTTC.

CDR3 in DNA: TGTGCCAGCAGCTCCCGGGGACCGAGCGGGGGGACCTACAATGAGCAGTTCTTC. It encodes CASSSRGPSGGTYNEQFF. V usage is TRBV3-1 (or the pseudogene TRBV3-2) and J usage is TRBJ2-1, with TRBD2 identical over 9 bases. Germline V gene sequence: CDR1 LGHDT, CDR2 YNNKEL (reference sequence). The ends lost 5 bases at V and 2 bases at J; junction bases unmatched: 13. The CDR3 runs 18 residues.

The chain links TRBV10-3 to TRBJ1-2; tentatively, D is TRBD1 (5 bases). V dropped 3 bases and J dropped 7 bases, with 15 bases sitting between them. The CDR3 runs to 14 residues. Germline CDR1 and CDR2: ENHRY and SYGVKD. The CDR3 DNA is TGTGCCATCAGTGACCCGTTGCCAGGGCCTGGCTACACCTTC. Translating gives CAISDPLPGPGYTF.

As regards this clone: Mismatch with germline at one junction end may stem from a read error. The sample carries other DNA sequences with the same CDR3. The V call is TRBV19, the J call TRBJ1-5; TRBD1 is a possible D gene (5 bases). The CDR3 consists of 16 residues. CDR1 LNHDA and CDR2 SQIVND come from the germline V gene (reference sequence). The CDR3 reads CASSARGGTGNQPQHF. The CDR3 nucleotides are TGTGCCAGTAGTGCCCGGGGGGGAACCGGCAATCAGCCCCAACATTTT.

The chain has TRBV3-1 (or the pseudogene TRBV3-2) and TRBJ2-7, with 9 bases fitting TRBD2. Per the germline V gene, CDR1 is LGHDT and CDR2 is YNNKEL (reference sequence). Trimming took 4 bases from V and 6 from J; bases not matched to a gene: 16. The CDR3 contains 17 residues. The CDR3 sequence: CASSPPGGGAGGREQYF. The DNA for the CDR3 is TGTGCCAGCAGCCCACCCGGGGGGGGTGCGGGGGGGCGCGAGCAGTACTTC.

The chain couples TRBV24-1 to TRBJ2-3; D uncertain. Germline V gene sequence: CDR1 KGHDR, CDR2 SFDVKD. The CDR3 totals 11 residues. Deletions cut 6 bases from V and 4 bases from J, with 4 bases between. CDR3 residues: CATSSSDTQYF. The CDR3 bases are TGTGCCACCAGTTCCTCAGATACGCAGTATTTT.

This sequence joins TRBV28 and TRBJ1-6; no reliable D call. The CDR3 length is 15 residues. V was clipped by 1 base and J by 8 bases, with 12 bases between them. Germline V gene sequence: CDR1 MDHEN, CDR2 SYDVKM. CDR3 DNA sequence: TGTGCCAGCAGTTTATTCGGAGGGAAGGATTCACCCCTCCACTTT. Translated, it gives CASSLFGGKDSPLHF.

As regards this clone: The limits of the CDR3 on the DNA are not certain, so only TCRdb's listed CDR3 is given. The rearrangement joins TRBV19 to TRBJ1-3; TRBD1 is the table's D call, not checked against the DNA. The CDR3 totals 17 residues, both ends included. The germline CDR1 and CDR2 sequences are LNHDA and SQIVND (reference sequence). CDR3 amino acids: CASTSGQGRESGNTIYF.

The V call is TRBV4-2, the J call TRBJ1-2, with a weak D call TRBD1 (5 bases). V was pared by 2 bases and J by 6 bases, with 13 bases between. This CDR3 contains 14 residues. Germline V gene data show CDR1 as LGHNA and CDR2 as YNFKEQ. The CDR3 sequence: CASSQSPGKDGYTF. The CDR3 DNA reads TGTGCCAGCAGCCAATCCCCAGGGAAGGATGGCTACACCTTC.

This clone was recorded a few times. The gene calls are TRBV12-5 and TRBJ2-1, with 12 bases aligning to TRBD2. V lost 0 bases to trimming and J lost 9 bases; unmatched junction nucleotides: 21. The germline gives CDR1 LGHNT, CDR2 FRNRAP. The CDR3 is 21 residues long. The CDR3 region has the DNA TGTGCTAGTGGTTTGGTATCAGGGGGCATCGCTAGCGGGAGGGCCGGGTTTGAGCAGTTCTTC. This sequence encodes CASGLVSGGIASGRAGFEQFF.

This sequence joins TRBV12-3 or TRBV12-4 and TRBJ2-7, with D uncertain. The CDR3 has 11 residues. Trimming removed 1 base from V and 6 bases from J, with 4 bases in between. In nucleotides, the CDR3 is TGTGCCAGCAGTTTAGGGAGCGAGCAGTACTTC. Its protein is CASSLGSEQYF.

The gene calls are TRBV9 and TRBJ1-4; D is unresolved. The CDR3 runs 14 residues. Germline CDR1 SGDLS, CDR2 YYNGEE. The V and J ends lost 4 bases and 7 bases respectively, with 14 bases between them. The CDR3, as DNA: TGTGCCAGCAGCCCTTCGTGGAGTGGTGAAAAACTGTTTTTT. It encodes CASSPSWSGEKLFF. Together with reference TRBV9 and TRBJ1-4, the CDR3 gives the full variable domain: DSGVTQTPKHLITATGQRVTLRCSPRSGDLSVYWYQQSLDQGLQFLIQYYNGEERAKGNILERFSAQQFPDLHSELNLSSLELGDSALYFCASSPSWSGEKLFFGSGTQLSVL.